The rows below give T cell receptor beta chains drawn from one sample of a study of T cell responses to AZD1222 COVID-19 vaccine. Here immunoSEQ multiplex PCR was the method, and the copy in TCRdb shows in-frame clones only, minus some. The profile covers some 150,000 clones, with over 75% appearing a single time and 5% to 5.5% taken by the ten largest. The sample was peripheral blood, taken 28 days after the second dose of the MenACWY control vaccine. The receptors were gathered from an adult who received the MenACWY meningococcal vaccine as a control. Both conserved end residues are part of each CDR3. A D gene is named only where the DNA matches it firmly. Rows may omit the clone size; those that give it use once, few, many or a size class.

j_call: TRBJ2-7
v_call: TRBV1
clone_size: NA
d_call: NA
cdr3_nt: TGCACCAGCAGCCAACCCCTAGCGGGCACCTACGAGCAGTACTTC
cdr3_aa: CTSSQPLAGTYEQYF

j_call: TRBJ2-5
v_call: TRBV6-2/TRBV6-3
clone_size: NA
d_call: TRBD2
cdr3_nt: TGTGCCAGCAGTTACCCAATAGGGAGGGAGGGCCGAGAGACCCAGTACTTC
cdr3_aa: CASSYPIGREGRETQYF

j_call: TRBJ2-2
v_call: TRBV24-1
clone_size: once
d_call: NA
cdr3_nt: TGTGCCACCAGAGGGGACACCAACACCGGGGAGCTGTTTTTT
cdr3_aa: CATRGDTNTGELFF

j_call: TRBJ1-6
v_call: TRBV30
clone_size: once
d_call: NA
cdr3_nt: TGTGCCTGGAGTCCGGGGAATTCACCCCTCCACTTT
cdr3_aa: CAWSPGNSPLHF

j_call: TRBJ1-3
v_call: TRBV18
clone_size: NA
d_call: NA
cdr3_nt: TGTGCCAGCTCACCAAATCCCCCCCTCTCTGGAAACACCATATATTTT
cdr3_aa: CASSPNPPLSGNTIYF

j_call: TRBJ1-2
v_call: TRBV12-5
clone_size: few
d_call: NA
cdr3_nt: TGTGCTAGTGGTACACCCCCAGGGTATGGCTACACCTTC
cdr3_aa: CASGTPPGYGYTF

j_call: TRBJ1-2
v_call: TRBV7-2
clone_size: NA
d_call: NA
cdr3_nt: TGTGCCAGCAGCTTAGCGGGGGGCCCTCGCTATGGCTACACCTTC
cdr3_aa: CASSLAGGPRYGYTF

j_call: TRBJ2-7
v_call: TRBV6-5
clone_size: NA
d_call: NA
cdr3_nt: TGTGCCAGCAGCCAGAGACTACAGGGCGAGCAGTACTTC
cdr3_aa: CASSQRLQGEQYF

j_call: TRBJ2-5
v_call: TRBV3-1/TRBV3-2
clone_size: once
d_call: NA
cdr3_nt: TGTGCCAGCAGCCAAATCGGGGAGACCCAGTACTTC
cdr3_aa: CASSQIGETQYF

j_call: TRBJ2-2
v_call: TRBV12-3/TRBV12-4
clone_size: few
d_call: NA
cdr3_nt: TGTGCCAGCAGCTTGGGGACCGGGGAGCTGTTTTTT
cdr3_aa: CASSLGTGELFF

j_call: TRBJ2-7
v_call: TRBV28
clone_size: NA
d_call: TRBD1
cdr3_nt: TGTGCCAGCAGGGGCCCAGGGGGCAGGGAGGACGAGCAGTACTTC
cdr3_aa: CASRGPGGREDEQYF

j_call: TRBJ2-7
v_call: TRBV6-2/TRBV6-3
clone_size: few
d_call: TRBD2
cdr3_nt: TGTGCCAGCAGTTTCCCCGGACTAGCGGGAAGATACGAGCAGTACTTC
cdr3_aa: CASSFPGLAGRYEQYF

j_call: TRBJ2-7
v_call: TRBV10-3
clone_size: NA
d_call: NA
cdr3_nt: TGTGCCATCAGTGATGGGGGCACAGGCATCTACGAGCAGTACTTC
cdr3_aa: CAISDGGTGIYEQYF

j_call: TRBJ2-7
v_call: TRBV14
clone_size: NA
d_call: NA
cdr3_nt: TGTGCCAGCAGCCAAGATCCGTGGGCCGTAGGGTACGAGCAGTACTTC
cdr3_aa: CASSQDPWAVGYEQYF

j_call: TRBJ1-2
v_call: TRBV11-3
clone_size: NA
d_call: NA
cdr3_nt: TGTGCCAGCAGTCTGCAGGGTTACGGCTACACCTTC
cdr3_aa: CASSLQGYGYTF

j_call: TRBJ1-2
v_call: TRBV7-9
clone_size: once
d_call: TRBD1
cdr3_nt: TGTGCCAGCAGCCAGCCCAGGGACAGGGCCGATGGCTACACCTTC
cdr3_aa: CASSQPRDRADGYTF

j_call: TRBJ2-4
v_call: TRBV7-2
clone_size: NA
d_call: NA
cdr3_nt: TGTGCCAGCAGCCTAGCGACCAAAAACATTCAGTACTTC
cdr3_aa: CASSLATKNIQYF

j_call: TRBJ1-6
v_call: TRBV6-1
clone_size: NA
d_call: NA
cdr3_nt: TGTGCCAGCAGTGAATCCGGACACAGGAGCTCCTATAATTCACCCCTCCACTTT
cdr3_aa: CASSESGHRSSYNSPLHF

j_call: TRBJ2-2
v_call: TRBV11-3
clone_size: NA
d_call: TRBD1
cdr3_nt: TGTGCCAGCAGCTTAGGGGACAGATACACCGGGGAGCTGTTTTTT
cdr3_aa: CASSLGDRYTGELFF

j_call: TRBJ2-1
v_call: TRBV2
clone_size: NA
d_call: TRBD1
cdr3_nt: TGTGCCAGCAGGAGGACAGGGATTAGTGAGCAGTTCTTC
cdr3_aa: CASRRTGISEQFF

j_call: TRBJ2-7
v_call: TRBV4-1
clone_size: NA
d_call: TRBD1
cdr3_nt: TGCGCCAGCAGCCAAGAAAGGACAGGAGTTTTGGAGCAGTACTTC
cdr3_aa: CASSQERTGVLEQYF

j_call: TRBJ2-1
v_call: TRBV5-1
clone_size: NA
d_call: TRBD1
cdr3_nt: TGCGCCAGCAGAGGGGACAGGGACTACAATGAGCAGTTCTTC
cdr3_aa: CASRGDRDYNEQFF

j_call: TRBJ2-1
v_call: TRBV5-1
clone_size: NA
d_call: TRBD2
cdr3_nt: TGCGCCAGCAGCTTGGGGCCTAGCGGGAGTAGGTACAATGAGCAGTTCTTC
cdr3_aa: CASSLGPSGSRYNEQFF

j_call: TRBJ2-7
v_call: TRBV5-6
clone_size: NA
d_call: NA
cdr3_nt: TGTGCCAGCAGCACCCGGGACAACAACCCCTACGAGCAGTACTTC
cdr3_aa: CASSTRDNNPYEQYF

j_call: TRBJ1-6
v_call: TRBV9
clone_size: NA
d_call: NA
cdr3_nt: TGTGCCAGCAGCCCCTCAGGGCAGGGGAATTCACCCCTCCACTTT
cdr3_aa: CASSPSGQGNSPLHF

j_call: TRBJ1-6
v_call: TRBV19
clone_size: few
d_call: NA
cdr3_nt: TGTGCCAGTAGTATAGATGAACTTCGGGGTCCCCTCCACTTT
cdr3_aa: CASSIDELRGPLHF

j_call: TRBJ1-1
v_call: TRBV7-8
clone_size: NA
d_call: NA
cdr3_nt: TGTGCCAGTACACTGGGACACCCGAACACTGAAGCTTTCTTT
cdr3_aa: CASTLGHPNTEAFF

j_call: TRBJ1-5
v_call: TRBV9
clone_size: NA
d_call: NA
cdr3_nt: TGTGCCAGCACCCCAGGGGATAGCAATCAGCCCCAGCATTTT
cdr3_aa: CASTPGDSNQPQHF

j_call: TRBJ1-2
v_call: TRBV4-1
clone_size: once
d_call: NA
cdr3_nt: TGCGCCAGCAGCCAAGATATAACCAAATATCGGGGTTCTAACTATGGCTACACCTTC
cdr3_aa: CASSQDITKYRGSNYGYTF

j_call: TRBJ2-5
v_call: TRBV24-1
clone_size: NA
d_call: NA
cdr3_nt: TGTGCCACCAGTGATCCAAAGGGGTCCCTAGAGACCCAGTACTTC
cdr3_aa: CATSDPKGSLETQYF

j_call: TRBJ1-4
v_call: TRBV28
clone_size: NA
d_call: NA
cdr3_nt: TGTGCCAGCGGGGCGGGGATCGGTGAAAAACTGTTTTTT
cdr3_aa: CASGAGIGEKLFF

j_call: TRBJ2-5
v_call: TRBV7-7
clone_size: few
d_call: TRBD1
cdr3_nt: TGTGCTAGCAGCCGGGACAGCCAAGAGACCCAGTACTTC
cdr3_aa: CASSRDSQETQYF

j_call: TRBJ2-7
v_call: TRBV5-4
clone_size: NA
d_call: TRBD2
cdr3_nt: TGTGCCAGCAGCACAAGGGACTACTCCTACGAGCAGTACTTC
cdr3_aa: CASSTRDYSYEQYF

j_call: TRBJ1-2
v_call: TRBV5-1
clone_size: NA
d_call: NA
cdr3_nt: TGCGCCAGCAGCCTCGACAGTACCTATGGCTACACCTTC
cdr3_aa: CASSLDSTYGYTF

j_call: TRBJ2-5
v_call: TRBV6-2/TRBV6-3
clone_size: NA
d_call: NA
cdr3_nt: TGTGCCAGCAGTTACCGAACAGGGTTGGAGACCCAGTACTTC
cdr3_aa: CASSYRTGLETQYF

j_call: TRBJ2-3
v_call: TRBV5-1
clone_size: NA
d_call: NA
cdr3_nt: TGCGCCTGCTCCGAAGGGGACCCAGGGACAGATACGCAGTATTTT
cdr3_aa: CACSEGDPGTDTQYF

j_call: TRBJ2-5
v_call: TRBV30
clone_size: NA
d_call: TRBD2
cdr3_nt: TGTGCCTGGAGTGGGGGTAGCGGGAGAGCAGAGACCCAGTACTTC
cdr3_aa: CAWSGGSGRAETQYF

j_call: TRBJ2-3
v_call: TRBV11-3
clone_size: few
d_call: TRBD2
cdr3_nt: TGTGCCAGCAGCTTAGGAACGACCGGGACTAGCGCAGATACGCAGTATTTT
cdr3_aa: CASSLGTTGTSADTQYF

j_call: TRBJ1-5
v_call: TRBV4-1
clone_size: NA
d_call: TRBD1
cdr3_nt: TGCGCCAGCAGCCAAGGCCCAGGGACAGGCGCCGATCAGCCCCAGCATTTT
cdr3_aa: CASSQGPGTGADQPQHF

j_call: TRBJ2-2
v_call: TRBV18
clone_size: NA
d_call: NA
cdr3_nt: TGTGCCAGCTCCCTACTGGGCAGCCCGAACACCGGGGAGCTGTTTTTT
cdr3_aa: CASSLLGSPNTGELFF

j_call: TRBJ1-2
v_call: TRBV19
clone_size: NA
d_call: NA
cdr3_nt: TGTGCCAGTAGTATACGGGGAGTCCATGGCTACACCTTC
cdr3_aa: CASSIRGVHGYTF

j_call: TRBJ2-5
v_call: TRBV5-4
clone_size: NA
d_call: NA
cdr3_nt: TGTGCCAGCAGCTTGGGGTCGGCGGTAGTGGGAGAGACCCAGTACTTC
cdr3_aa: CASSLGSAVVGETQYF